Below, one T cell receptor (beta chain) is given with its context. The antigen is not known. The sample originates from a study of somatic mutations in cytotoxic T cells in rheumatoid arthritis. The table came from immunoSEQ multiplex PCR; TCRdb's copy has only in-frame clones and leaves some out. The sample has around 19,000 clones; around 70% are singletons. There are 15 residues in the CDR3. V shed 4 bases, J shed 4 bases, and the junction held 6 bases outside the gene matches. Germline V gives CDR1 PRHDT, CDR2 FYEKMQ (reference sequence). Whole-study results and caveats: The authors did not adjust the slight TRBV07 underrepresentation in rheumatoid arthritis patients for multiple comparisons. Per patient, the largest CD8+ clone was found to exceed 20% of CD8+ cells in about an eighth of the roughly 65 cases. Unlike healthy controls, rheumatoid arthritis patients had CD8+ clonality that increased with age.

Separation of CD4+ and CD8+ cells was performed by positive magnetic bead selection, and purity was verified by flow cytometry. What was sequenced was CD8+ T cells sorted from blood. The chain recombines TRBV13 with TRBJ2-5; 10 positions agree with TRBD2. The TCR originated in a man aged 55 to 70 in good health. The CDR3 DNA sequence: TGTGCCAGCAGCTCTCAAGCGGGGGGGTCAGAGACCCAGTACTTC. Amino acids: CASSSQAGGSETQYF.